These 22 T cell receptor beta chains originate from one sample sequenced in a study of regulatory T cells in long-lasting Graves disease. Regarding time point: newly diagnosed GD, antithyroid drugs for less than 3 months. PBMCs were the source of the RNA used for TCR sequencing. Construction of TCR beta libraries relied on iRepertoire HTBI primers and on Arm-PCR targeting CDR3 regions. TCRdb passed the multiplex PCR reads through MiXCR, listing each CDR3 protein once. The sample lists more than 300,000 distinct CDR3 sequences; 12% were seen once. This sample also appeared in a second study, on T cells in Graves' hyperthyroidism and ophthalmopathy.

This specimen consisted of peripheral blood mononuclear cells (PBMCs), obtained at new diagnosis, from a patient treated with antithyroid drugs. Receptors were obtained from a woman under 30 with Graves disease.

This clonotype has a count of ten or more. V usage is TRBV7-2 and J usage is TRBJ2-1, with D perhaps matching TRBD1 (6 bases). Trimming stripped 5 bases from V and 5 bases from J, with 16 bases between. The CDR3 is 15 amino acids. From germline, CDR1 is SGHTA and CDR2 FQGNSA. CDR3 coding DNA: TGTGCCAGCAGCCCCCAGGGGCTGGTAAACAATGAGCAGTTCTTC. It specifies CASSPQGLVNNEQFF.

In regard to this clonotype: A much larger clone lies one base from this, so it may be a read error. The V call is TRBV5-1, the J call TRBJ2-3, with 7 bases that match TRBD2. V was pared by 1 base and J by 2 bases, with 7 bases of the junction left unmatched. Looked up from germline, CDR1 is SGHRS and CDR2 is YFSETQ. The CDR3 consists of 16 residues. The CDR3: CASSLLTRDYTDTQYF. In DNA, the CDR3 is TGCGCCAGCAGCTTGCTTACTCGGGACTACACAGATACGCAGTATTTT. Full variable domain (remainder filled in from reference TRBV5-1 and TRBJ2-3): KAGVTQTPRYLIKTRGQQVTLSCSPISGHRSVSWYQQTPGQGLQFLFEYFSETQRNKGNFPGRFSGRQFSNSRSEMNVSTLELGDSALYLCASSLLTRDYTDTQYFGPGTRLTVL.

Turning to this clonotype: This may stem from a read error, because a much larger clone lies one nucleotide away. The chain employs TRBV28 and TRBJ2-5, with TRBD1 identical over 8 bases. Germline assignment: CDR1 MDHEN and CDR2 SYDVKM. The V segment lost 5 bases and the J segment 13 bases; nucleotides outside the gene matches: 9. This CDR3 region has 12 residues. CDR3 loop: CASSPKPGTGYF. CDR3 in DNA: TGTGCCAGCAGTCCCAAACCCGGGACAGGGTACTTC.

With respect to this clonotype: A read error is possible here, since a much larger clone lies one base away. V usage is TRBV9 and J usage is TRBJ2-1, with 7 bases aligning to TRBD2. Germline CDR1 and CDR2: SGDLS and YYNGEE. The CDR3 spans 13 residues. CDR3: CASDRDYGDEQLF. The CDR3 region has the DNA TGTGCCAGCGACCGGGACTACGGCGATGAGCAGCTCTTC.

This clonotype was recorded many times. Here the CDR3 DNA reads TGTGCCAGCAGCTTAGGAATCACGACCCAAGAGACCCAGTACTTC. As protein: CASSLGITTQETQYF. V usage is TRBV7-2 and J usage is TRBJ2-5; unclear D gene. The CDR3 is made up of 15 amino acids. Looked up from germline, CDR1 is SGHTA and CDR2 is FQGNSA. The V end was cut by 1 base, the J end by 1 base, with 10 bases between.

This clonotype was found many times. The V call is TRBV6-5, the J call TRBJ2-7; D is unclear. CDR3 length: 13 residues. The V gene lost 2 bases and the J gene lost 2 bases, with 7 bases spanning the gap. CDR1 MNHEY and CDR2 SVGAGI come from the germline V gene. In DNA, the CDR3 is TGTGCCAGCAGTTACGGCGTAACCTACGAGCAGTACTTC. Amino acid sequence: CASSYGVTYEQYF.

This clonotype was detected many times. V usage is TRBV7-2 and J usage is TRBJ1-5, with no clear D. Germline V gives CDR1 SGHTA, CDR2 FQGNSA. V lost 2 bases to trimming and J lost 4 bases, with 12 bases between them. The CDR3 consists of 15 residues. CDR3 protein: CASSLRGSENQPQHF. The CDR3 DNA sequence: TGTGCCAGCAGCTTAAGAGGGTCCGAGAATCAGCCCCAGCATTTT.

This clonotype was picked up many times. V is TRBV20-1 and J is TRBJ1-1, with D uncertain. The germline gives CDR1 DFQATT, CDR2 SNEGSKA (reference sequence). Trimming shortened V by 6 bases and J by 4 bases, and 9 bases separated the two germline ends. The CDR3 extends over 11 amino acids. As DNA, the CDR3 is TGCAGTGCACCCGGGATCACTGAAGCTTTCTTT. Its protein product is CSAPGITEAFF.

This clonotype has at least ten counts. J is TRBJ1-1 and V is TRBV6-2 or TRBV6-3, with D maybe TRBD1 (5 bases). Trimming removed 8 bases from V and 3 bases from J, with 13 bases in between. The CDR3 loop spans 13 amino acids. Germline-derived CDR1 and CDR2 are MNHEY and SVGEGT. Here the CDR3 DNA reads TGTGCCAGCCAGGAAGAGGGGCACACTGAAGCTTTCTTT. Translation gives CASQEEGHTEAFF.

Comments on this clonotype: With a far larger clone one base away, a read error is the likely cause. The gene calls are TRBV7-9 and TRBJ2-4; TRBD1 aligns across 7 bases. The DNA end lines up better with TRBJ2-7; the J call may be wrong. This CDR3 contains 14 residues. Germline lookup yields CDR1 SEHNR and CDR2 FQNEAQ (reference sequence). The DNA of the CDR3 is TGCGCCAGCAGCGCCGACAGGGTGTGGTACGAGCAGTACTTC. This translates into CASSADRVWYEQYF.

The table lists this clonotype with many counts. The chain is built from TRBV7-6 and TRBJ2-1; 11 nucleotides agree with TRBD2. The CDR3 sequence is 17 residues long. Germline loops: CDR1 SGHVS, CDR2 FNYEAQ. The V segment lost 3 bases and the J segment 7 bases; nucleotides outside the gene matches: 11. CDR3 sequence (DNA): TGTGCCAGCAGCTTTTTGAGCGTTTCTAGCGGGAGGAATGAGCAGTTCTTC. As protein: CASSFLSVSSGRNEQFF. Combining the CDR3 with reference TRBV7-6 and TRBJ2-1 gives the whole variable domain GAGVSQSPRYKVTKRGQDVALRCDPISGHVSLYWYRQALGQGPEFLTYFNYEAQQDKSGLPNDRFSAERPEGSISTLTIQRTEQRDSAMYRCASSFLSVSSGRNEQFFGPGTRLTVL.

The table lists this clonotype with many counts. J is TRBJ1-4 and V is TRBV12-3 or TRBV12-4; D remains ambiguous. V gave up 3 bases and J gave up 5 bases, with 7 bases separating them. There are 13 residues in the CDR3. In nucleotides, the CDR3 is TGTGCCAGCAGTTTGTACTCGAATGAAAAACTGTTTTTT. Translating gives CASSLYSNEKLFF.

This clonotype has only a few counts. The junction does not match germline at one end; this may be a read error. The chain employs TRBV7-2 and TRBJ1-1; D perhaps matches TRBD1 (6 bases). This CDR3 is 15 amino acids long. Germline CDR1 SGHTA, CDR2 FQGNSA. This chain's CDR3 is CASSFQGPGGTEAFF. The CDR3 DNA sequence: TGTGCCAGCAGCTTTCAGGGGCCCGGTGGCACTGAAGCCTTCTTT.

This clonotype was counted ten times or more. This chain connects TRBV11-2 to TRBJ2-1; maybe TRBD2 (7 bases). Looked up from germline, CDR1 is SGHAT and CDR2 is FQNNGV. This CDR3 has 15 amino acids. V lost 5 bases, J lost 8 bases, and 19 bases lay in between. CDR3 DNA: TGTGCCAGCAGCCTCGGGGCGGGGGCCGGGGATGAGCAGTTCTTC. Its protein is CASSLGAGAGDEQFF.

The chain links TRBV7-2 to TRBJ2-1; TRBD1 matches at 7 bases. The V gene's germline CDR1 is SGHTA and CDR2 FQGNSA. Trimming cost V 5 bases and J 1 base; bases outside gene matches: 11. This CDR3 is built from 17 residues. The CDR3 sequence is CASSRQTGFFSYNEQFF. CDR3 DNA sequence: TGTGCCAGCAGCCGACAGACAGGGTTTTTTTCCTACAATGAGCAGTTCTTC.

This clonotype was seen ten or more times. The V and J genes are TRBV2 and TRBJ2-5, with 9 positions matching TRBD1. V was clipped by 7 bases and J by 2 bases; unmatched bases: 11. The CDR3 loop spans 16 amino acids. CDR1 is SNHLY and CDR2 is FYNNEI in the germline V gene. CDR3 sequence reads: CASTRLEGQGQETQYF. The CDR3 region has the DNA TGTGCCAGCACTCGGCTAGAGGGACAGGGACAAGAGACCCAGTACTTC.

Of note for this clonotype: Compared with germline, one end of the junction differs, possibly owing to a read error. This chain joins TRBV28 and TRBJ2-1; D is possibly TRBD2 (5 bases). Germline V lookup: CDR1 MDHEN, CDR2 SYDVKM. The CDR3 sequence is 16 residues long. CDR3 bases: TGTGCCAGCTCTGATCTAGCTTTGAGCTCCTACAGTGAGCAGTTCTTC. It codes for CASSDLALSSYSEQFF.

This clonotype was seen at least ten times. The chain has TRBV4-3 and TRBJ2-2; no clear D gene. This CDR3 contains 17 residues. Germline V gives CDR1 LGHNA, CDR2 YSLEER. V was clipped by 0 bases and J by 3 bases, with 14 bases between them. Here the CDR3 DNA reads TGCGCCAGCAGCCAAGAGCCGATTCAGCTATACACCGGGGAGCTGTTTTTT. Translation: CASSQEPIQLYTGELFF.

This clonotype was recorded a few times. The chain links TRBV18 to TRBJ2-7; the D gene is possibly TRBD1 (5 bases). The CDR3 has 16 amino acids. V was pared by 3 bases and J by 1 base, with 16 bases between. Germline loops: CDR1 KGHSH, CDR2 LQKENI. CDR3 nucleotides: TGTGCCAGCTCACCCTTAGTAGGGGCAACGTCCTACGAGCAGTACTTC. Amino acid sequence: CASSPLVGATSYEQYF. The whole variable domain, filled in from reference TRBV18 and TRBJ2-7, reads NAGVMQNPRHLVRRRGQEARLRCSPMKGHSHVYWYRQLPEEGLKFMVYLQKENIIDESGMPKERFSAEFPKEGPSILRIQQVVRGDSAAYFCASSPLVGATSYEQYFGPGTRLTVT.

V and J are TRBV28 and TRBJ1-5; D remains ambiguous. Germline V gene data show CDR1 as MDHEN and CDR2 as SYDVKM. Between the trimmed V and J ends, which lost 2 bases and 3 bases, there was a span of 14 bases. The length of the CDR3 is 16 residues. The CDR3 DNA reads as TGTGCCAGCAGTTTAGGACTGACGACCCCCAATCAGCCCCAGCATTTT. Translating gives CASSLGLTTPNQPQHF. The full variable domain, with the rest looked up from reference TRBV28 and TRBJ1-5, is DVKVTQSSRYLVKRTGEKVFLECVQDMDHENMFWYRQDPGLGLRLIYFSYDVKMKEKGDIPEGYSVSREKKERFSLILESASTNQTSMYLCASSLGLTTPNQPQHFGDGTRLSIL.

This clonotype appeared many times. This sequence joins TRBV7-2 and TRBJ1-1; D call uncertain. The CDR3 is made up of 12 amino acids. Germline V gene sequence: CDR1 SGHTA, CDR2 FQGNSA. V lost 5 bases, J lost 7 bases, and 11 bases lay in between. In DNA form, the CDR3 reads TGTGCCAGCAGCCCCGACCGTATTGAAGCTTTCTTT. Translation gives CASSPDRIEAFF. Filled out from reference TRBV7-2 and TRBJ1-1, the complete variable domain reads GAGVSQSPSNKVTEKGKDVELRCDPISGHTALYWYRQSLGQGLEFLIYFQGNSAPDKSGLPSDRFSAERTGGSVSTLTIQRTQQEDSAVYLCASSPDRIEAFFGQGTRLTVV.

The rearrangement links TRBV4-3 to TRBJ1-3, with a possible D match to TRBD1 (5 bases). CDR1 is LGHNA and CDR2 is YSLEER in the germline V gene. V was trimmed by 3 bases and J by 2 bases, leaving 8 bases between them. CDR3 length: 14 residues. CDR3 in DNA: TGCGCCAGCAGCCATCTGGACACTGGAAACACCATATATTTT. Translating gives CASSHLDTGNTIYF.